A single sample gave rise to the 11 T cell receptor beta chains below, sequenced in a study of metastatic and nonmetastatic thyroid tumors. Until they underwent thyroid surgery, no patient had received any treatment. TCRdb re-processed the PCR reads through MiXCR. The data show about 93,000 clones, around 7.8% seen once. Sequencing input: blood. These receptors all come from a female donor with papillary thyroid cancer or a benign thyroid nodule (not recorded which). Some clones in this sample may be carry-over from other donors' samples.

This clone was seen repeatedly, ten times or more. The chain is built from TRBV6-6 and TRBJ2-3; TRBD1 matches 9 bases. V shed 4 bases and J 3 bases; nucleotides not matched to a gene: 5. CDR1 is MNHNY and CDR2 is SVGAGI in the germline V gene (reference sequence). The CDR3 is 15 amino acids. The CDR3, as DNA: TGTGCCAGCAGTTCACAGGGGGCCGGGACAGATACGCAGTATTTT. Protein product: CASSSQGAGTDTQYF.

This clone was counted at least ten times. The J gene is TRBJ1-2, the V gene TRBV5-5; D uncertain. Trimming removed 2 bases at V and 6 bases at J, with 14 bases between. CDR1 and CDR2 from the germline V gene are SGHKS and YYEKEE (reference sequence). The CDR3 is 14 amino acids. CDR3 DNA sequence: TGTGCCAGCAGCTTCCGAGGGAGAATGAATGGCTACACCTTC. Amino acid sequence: CASSFRGRMNGYTF.

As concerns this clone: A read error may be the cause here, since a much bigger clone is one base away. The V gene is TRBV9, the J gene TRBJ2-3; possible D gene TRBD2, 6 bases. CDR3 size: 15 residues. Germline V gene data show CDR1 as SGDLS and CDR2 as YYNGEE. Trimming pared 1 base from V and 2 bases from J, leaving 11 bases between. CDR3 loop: CASSVSAGFTDTQYF. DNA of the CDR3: TGTGCCAGCAGCGTATCGGCGGGGTTCACAGATACGCAGTATTTT.

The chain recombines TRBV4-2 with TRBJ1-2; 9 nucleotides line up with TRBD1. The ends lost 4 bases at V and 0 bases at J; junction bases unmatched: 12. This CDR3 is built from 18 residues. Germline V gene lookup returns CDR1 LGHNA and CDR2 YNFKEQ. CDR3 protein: CASSLPPGQGTSNYGYTF. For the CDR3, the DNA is TGTGCCAGCAGCCTACCTCCGGGACAGGGAACTTCTAACTATGGCTACACCTTC.

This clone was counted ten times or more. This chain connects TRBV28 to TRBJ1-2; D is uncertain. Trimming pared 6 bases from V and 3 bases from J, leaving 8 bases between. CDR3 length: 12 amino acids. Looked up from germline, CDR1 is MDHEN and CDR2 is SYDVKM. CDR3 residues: CASSTPHYGYTF. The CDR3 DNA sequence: TGTGCCAGCAGCACCCCCCACTATGGCTACACCTTC.

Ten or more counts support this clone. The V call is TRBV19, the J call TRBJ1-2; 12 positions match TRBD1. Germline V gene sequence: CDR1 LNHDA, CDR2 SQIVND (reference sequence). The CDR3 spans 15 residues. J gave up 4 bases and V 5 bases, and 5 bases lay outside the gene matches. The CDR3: CASSFGTGGSYGYTF. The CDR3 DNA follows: TGTGCCAGTAGTTTCGGGACAGGGGGCAGCTATGGCTACACCTTC.

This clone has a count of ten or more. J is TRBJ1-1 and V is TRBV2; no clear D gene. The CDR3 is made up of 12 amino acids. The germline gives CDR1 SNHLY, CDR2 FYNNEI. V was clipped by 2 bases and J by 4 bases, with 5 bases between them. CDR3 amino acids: CASSELSTEAFF. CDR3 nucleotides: TGTGCCAGCAGTGAACTGTCCACTGAAGCTTTCTTT.

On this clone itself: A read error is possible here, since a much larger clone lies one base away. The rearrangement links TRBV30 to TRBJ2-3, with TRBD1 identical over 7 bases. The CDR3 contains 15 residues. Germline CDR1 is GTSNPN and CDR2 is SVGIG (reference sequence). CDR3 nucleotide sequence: TGTGCCTGGGCCACAGGGGTTTCTAGCAAAGATACGCAGTATTTT. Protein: CAWATGVSSKDTQYF. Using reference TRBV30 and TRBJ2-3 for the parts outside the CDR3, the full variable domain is SQTIHQWPATLVQPVGSPLSLECTVEGTSNPNLYWYRQAAGRGLQLLFYSVGIGQISSEVPQNLSASRPQDRQFILSSKKLLLSDSGFYLCAWATGVSSKDTQYFGPGTRLTVL.

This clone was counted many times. Written as DNA, the CDR3 is TGTGCCATCAGTGAGGTCTGGGCAGGGAGGGGTCAGCCCCAGCATTTT. This codes for CAISEVWAGRGQPQHF. The genes are TRBV10-3 and TRBJ1-5; the D gene is possibly TRBD1 (5 bases). Germline V gene lookup returns CDR1 ENHRY and CDR2 SYGVKD. Trimming stripped 2 bases from V and 6 bases from J, with 17 bases between. This CDR3 contains 16 residues.

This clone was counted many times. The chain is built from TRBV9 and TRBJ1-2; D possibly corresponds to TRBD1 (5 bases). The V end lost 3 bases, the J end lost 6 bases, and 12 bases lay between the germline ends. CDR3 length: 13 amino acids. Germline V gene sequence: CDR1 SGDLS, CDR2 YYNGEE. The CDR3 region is CASSAGTSNGYTF. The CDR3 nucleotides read TGTGCCAGCAGCGCCGGGACCTCGAATGGCTACACCTTC.

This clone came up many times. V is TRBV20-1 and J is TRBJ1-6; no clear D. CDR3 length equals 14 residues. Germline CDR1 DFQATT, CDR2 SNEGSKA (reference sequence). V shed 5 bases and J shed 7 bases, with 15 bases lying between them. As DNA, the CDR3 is TGCAGTGCTTCAAACCGGGTCCCAAATTCACCCCTCCACTTT. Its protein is CSASNRVPNSPLHF.